This T cell receptor (beta chain) was obtained from a study of blood T cell repertoires in COVID-19. Study as a whole: There were acute and convalescent COVID-19 samples, and they came from the United States, Italy and Spain.

Using immunoSEQ multiplex PCR, the repertoire was profiled, and TCRdb retains in-frame clones only, with some absent. The sample has about 280,000 clones, approximately 89% seen once. Participant reports of clinical history set cohort assignment. The receptor's source is a woman aged 60 to 75 who had recovered from COVID-19. Sequencing was carried out using PBMCs or T cells enriched from blood (not recorded which).

The DNA for the CDR3 is TGTGCCAGCAGTCCTCGGACAGGCCATCAGCCCCAGCATTTT. It yields the protein CASSPRTGHQPQHF. The chain links TRBV28 to TRBJ1-5; 7 bases match TRBD1. With 5 bases clipped from V and 5 bases from J, the junction kept 6 bases outside the gene matches. The V gene's germline CDR1 is MDHEN and CDR2 SYDVKM. The CDR3 is 14 residues long.